This T cell receptor (beta chain) stems from a study of beta chain features in type 1 diabetes. Study conclusions and caveats: High TCR expression in some cells could lead to their over-representation in cDNA sequencing. Across all four CD4+ subsets, people with type 1 diabetes showed modestly shorter TCRB CDR3s.

The whole isolated RNA underwent reverse transcription, so sequencing captured expressed TCRB transcripts. Produced via immunoSEQ multiplex PCR; TCRdb's table is partial and in-frame only. The top ten clones hold 0.02% to 0.03% of a sample with some 900,000 clones, roughly 15% of them seen once. On this clone itself: The antigen remains undetermined.

Staining for CD45RO/CCR7/CD25/CD127/CD95/CD27 allowed sorting of CD4+ naive, central memory, regulatory and stem cell-like memory cells. The clonotype originates from a woman between 18 and 30 years old in good health. Sample: naive CD4+ T cells from blood.

The CDR3: CASSGVYLQETQYF. The CDR3 region has the DNA TGTGCCAGCAGTGGGGTGTACCTCCAAGAGACCCAGTACTTC. The gene calls are TRBV6-1 and TRBJ2-5; D gene uncertain. The CDR3 has 14 residues. V shed 4 bases and J shed 1 base, with 10 bases lying between them. Germline values: CDR1 MNHNS, CDR2 SASEGT.